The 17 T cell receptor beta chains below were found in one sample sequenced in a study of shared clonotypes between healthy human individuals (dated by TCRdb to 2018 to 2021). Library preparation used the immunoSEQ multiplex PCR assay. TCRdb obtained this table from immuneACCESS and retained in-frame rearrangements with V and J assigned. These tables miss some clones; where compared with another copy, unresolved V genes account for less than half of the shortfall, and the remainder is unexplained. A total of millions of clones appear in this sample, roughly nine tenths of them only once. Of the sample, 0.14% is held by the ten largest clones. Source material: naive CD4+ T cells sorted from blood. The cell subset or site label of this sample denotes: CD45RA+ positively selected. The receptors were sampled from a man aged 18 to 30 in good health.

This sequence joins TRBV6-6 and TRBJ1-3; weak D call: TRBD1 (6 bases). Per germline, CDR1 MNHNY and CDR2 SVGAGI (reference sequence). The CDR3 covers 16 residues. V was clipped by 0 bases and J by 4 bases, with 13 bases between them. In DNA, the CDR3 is TGTGCCAGCAGTTACTCCCCCCAGGGGTTGGGAAACACCATATATTTT. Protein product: CASSYSPQGLGNTIYF.

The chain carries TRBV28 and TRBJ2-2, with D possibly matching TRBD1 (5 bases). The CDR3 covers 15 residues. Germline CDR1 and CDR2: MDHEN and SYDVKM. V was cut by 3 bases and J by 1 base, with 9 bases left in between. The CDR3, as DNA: TGTGCCAGCAGTTTCTCCGACAGGAACACCGGGGAGCTGTTTTTT. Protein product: CASSFSDRNTGELFF. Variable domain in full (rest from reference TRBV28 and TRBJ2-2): DVKVTQSSRYLVKRTGEKVFLECVQDMDHENMFWYRQDPGLGLRLIYFSYDVKMKEKGDIPEGYSVSREKKERFSLILESASTNQTSMYLCASSFSDRNTGELFFGEGSRLTVL.

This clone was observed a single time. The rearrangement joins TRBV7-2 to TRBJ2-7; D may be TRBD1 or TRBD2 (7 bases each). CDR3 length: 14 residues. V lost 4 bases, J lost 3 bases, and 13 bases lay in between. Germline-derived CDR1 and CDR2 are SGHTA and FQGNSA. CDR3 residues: CASSSQGGGYEQYF. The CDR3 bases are TGTGCCAGCAGCTCCCAGGGGGGGGGCTACGAGCAGTACTTC.

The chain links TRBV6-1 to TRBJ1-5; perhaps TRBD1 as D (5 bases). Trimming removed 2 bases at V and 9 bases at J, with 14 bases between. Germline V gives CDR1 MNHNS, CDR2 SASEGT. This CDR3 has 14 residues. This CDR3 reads CASSEIREMTPQHF. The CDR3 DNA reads TGTGCCAGCAGTGAAATCAGGGAGATGACGCCCCAGCATTTT.

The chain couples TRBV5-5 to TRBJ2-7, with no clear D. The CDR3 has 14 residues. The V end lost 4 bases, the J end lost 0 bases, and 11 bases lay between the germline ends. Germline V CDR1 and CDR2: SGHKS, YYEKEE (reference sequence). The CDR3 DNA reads TGTGCCAGCAGCCCGGAATCGAGCTCCTACGAGCAGTACTTC. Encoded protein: CASSPESSSYEQYF. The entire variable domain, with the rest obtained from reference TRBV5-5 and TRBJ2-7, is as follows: DAGVTQSPTHLIKTRGQQVTLRCSPISGHKSVSWYQQVLGQGPQFIFQYYEKEERGRGNFPDRFSARQFPNYSSELNVNALLLGDSALYLCASSPESSSYEQYFGPGTRLTVT.

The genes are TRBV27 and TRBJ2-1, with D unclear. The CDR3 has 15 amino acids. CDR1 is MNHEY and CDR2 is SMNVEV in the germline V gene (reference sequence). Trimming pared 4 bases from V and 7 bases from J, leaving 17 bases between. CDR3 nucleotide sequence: TGTGCCAGCAGTTCTTTAACCGGAAGTGGTAATGAGCAGTTCTTC. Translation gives CASSSLTGSGNEQFF.

The CDR3 loop reads CASSYSKGAAFF. The DNA of the CDR3 is TGTGCCAGCAGTTACTCGAAGGGGGCAGCTTTCTTT. The chain has TRBV6-5 and TRBJ1-1; TRBD1 agrees at 7 bases. Germline loops: CDR1 MNHEY, CDR2 SVGAGI. The CDR3 runs to 12 residues. V shed 0 bases, J shed 10 bases, and the junction held 2 bases outside the gene matches.

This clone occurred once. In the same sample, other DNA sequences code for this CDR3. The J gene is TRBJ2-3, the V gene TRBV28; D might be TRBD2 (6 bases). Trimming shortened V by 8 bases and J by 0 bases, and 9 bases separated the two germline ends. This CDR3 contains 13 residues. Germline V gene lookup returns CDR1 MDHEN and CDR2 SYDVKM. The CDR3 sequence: CASGGGSTDTQYF. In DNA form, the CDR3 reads TGTGCCAGCGGTGGGGGGAGCACAGATACGCAGTATTTT.

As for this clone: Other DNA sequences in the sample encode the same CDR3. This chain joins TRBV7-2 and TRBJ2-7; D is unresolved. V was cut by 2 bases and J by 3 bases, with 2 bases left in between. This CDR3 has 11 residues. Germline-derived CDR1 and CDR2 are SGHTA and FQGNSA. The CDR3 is CASSLLYEQYF. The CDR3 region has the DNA TGTGCCAGCAGCTTACTCTACGAGCAGTACTTC.

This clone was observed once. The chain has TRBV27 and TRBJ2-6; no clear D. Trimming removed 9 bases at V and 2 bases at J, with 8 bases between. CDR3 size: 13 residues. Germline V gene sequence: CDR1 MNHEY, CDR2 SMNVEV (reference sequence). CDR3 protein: CASRMTGANVLTF. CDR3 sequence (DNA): TGTGCCAGTAGGATGACTGGGGCCAACGTCCTGACTTTC. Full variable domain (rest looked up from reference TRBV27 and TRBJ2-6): EAQVTQNPRYLITVTGKKLTVTCSQNMNHEYMSWYRQDPGLGLRQIYYSMNVEVTDKGDVPEGYKVSRKEKRNFPLILESPSPNQTSLYFCASRMTGANVLTFGAGSRLTVL.

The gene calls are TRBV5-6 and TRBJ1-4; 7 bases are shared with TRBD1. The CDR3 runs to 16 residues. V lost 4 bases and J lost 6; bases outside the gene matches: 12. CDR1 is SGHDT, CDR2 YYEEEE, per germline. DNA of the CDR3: TGTGCCAGCAGCCTCCCCCCAGGGGGGGGGTATGAAAAACTGTTTTTT. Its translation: CASSLPPGGGYEKLFF.

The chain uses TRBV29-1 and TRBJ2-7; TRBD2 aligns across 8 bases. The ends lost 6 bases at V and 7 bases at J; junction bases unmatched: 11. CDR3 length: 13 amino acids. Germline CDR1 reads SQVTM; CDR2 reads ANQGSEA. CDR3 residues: CSVPGGGFREQYF. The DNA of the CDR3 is TGCAGCGTCCCCGGGGGGGGGTTTAGGGAGCAGTACTTC.

CDR3 region: CASTQGAWGYTF. CDR3 DNA: TGTGCCAGCACGCAGGGGGCGTGGGGCTACACCTTC. The chain carries TRBV2 and TRBJ1-2, with TRBD1 identical over 8 bases. This CDR3 region has 12 residues. With 7 bases clipped from V and 8 bases from J, the junction kept 6 bases outside the gene matches. CDR1 is SNHLY, CDR2 FYNNEI, per germline.

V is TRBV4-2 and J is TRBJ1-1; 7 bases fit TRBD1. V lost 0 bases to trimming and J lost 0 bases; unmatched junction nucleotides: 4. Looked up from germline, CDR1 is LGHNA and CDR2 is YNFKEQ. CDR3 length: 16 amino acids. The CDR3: CASSQERGQVNTEAFF. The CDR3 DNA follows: TGTGCCAGCAGCCAAGAAAGAGGACAGGTGAACACTGAAGCTTTCTTT.

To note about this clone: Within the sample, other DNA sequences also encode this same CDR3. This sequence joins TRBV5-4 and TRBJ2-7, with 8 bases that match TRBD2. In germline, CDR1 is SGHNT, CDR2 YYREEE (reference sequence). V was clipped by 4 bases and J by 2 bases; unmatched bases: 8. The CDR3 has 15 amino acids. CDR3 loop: CASSLAGGGTYEQYF. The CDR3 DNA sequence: TGTGCCAGCAGCCTTGCGGGGGGAGGGACCTACGAGCAGTACTTC.

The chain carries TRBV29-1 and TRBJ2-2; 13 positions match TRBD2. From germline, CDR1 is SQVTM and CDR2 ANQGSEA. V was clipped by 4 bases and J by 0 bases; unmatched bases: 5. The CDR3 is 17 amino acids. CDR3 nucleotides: TGCAGCGTTGCTGGGGGACTAGCGGGGACGAACACCGGGGAGCTGTTTTTT. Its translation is CSVAGGLAGTNTGELFF.

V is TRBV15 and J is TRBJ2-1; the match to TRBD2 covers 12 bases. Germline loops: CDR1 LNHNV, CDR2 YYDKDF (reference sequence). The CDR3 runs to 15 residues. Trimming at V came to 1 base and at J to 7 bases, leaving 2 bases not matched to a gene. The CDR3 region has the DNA TGTGCCACCAGCAGAGGACTAGCGGGGGATAATGAGCAGTTCTTC. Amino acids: CATSRGLAGDNEQFF.